The subject of this entry is one T cell receptor (beta chain). The entry originates in a study of blood T cell repertoires in COVID-19. At the level of the study: Acute-phase and convalescent COVID-19 samples originated in the United States, Italy and Spain. Nucleic acid was either cDNA or gDNA, and it came from T cells, B-cell-depleted T cells, or PBMCs.

In the original processing: Nucleated cell counts were estimated from reference gene primer amplification. Measured with immunoSEQ multiplex PCR; TCRdb has only the in-frame clones, and not every one. The V and J calls and clone size come from that table; D and trimming were worked out from the DNA. This table has fewer than 250,000 clones, over 80% appearing once. V lost 0 bases and J lost 4, with 6 bases in between. The CDR3 is 13 residues long. Sample: peripheral blood. V usage is TRBV12-3 or TRBV12-4 and J usage is TRBJ2-5, with a weak D call TRBD1 (5 bases). This receptor was taken from a human donor in a cohort sampled during active COVID-19. CDR3 sequence: CASSLAQGETQYF. In DNA, the CDR3 is TGTGCCAGCAGTTTAGCCCAGGGAGAGACCCAGTACTTC.